This T cell receptor (beta chain) was captured in a study of molecular identifiers for immune sequencing clone quantification. Generation of bulk TCR libraries relied on previously described methods and listed TCR primers. From the PCR reads, TCRdb called clonotypes with MiXCR, one entry per CDR3 protein. The sample yields more than 550,000 distinct CDR3 sequences, about 25% seen once. Overall study results and limits: Clones exceeding 20 RNA copies carried over 97% of effector molecules but under 1% of naive-cell molecules.

The CDR3 is made up of 16 amino acids. Based on a CD8+CD4-CCR7+CD45RA+ profile, naive CD8 T cells were sorted. This clonotype was seen more than once but under ten times. The antigen is undetermined. The sequence came from a human donor in good health. Some libraries in this study had Jurkat cell RNA spiked in. Sample: naive CD8+ T cells from blood, with Jurkat cell RNA spiked in. Subset noted: FACS-sorted CD8+CD4-CCR7+CD45RA+ naive T cells. The chain couples TRBV21-1 to TRBJ2-5; TRBD2 was called by the table and not checked on the DNA. TRBV21-1 is an annotated pseudogene. For the CDR3, the DNA is TGTGCCAGCAGCAAAGCGTCACTAGCGGGAGGAGAGACCCAGTACTTC. Amino acid sequence: CASSKASLAGGETQYF.